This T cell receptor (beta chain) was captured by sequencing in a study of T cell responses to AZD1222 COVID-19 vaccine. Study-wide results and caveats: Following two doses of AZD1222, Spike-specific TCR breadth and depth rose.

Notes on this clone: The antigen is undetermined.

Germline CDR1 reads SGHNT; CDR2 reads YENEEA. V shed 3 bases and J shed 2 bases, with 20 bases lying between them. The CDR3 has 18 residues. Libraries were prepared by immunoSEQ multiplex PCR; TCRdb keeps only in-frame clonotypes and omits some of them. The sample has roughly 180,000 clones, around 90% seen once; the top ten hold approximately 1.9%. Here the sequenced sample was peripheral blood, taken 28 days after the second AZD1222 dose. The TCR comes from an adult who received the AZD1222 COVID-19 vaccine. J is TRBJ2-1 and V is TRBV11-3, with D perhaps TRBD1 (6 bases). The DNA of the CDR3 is TGTGCCAGCAGCTTGAACAGGGTGCCGAGGCCAACCTACAATGAGCAGTTCTTC. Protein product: CASSLNRVPRPTYNEQFF.